This TCR beta chain appears in the sequencing data of a study of T-cell reconstitution after alpha-beta-depleted transplantation in children. Study conclusions and caveats: T-cell counts and diversity at one year post-transplant came mainly from newly produced T cells. About two months after transplant, alpha-beta T cells reportedly came from several hundred expanded graft clones. Surviving recipient T cells and thymic progenitors produced the high day-60 TCRbeta diversity seen in some patients.

This clonotype has at least ten counts. What it recognizes is unknown. Germline CDR1 reads MDHEN; CDR2 reads SYDVKM. The CDR3 covers 13 residues. Trimming removed 1 base from V and 10 bases from J, with 11 bases in between. The TCRbeta library incorporated unique molecular identifiers. Using its own MiXCR run on the PCR reads, TCRdb lists one record per CDR3 protein. The sample holds hundreds of thousands of distinct CDR3 sequences, roughly a tenth seen once. The sample here was PBMCs, taken before TCRalphabeta/CD19-depleted stem cell transplant. The gene calls are TRBV28 and TRBJ2-1; a weak D match, TRBD2 (5 bases). The TCR was taken from a boy less than two years old with acute myeloid leukemia, due to receive a stem cell transplant. In DNA form, the CDR3 reads TGTGCCAGCAGTTTATACGGGGTCCGGGAGCAGTTCTTC. Amino acids: CASSLYGVREQFF.